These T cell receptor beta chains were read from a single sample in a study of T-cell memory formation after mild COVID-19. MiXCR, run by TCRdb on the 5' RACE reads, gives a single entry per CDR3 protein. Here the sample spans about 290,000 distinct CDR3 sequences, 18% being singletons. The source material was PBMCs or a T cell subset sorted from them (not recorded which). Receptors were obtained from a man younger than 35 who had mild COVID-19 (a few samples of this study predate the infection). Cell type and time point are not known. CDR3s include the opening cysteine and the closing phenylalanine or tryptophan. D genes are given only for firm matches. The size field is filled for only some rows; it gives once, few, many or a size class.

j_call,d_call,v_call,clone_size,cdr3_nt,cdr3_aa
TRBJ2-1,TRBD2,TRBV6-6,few,TGTGCCAGCAGTTCGCCTAGCGGGGGGGTCGGGAATGAGCAGTTCTTC,CASSSPSGGVGNEQFF
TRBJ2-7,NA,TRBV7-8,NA,TGTGCCAGCAGCTTACAGTTCGAGTCCGGGAAAGAGCAGTACTTC,CASSLQFESGKEQYF
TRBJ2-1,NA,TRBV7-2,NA,TGTGCCAGCAGCTTAAGACAGAAACCATACAATGAGCAGTTCTTC,CASSLRQKPYNEQFF
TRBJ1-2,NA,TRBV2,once,TGTGCCAGCTCCGGGGAGGGTATTTACACCTTC,CASSGEGIYTF
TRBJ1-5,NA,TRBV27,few,TGTGCCAGCAGTTTAATACTGGATCAGCCCCAGCATTTT,CASSLILDQPQHF
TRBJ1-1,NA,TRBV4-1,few,TGCGCCAGCAGCCAAGTCAGGGTTAGTACTGAAGCTTTCTTT,CASSQVRVSTEAFF
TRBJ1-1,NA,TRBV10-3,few,TGTGCCATCAGTGAATACGGGGATAACACTGAAGCTTTCTTT,CAISEYGDNTEAFF
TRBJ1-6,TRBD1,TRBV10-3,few,TGTGCCATCAGTTGGCAGGGGGCTAATTCACCCCTCCACTTT,CAISWQGANSPLHF
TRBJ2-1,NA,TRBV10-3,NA,TGTGCCATCAGCTTTGCGGGACTCAACAATGAGCAGTTCTTC,CAISFAGLNNEQFF
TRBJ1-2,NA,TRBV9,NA,TGTGCCAGCAGCCCAACAGGGACTACGAACTATGGCTACACCTTC,CASSPTGTTNYGYTF
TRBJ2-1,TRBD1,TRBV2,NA,TGTGCCAGCAGCGAGGGACAGGGAATCCACAATGAGCAGTTCTTC,CASSEGQGIHNEQFF
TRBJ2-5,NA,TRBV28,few,TGTGCCAGCAGCCCCCTGGGGAACCTGCAAGAGACCCAGTACTTC,CASSPLGNLQETQYF
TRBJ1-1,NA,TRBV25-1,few,TGTGCCAGCAGTGTGGGGGGGTCCGCTTTCTTT,CASSVGGSAFF
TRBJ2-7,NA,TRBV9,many,TGTGCCAGCAGCGGCCTCCTTTACGAGCAGTACTTC,CASSGLLYEQYF
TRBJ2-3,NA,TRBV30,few,TGTGCCGGGAGTGGTTGGGGCCCGACAGATACGCAGTATTTT,CAGSGWGPTDTQYF
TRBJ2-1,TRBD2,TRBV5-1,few,TGCGCCAGCAGCTTGTCGGCTAGCGGGGGGGATGAGCAGTTCTTC,CASSLSASGGDEQFF
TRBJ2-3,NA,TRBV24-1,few,TGTGCCACCAGTGATTTGACGTCAGATACGCAGTATTTT,CATSDLTSDTQYF
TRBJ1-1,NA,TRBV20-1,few,TGCAGTGCTAGAGTGGGGTCGAGGACTGAAGCTTTCTTT,CSARVGSRTEAFF
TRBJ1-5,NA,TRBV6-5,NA,TGTGCCAGCAGTTACTCCGTTCGGCAGCCCCAGCATTTT,CASSYSVRQPQHF
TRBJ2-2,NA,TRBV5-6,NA,TGTGCCAGCAGCTTTGGCGGGGGGGAGCTGTTTTTT,CASSFGGGELFF
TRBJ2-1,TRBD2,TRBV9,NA,TGTGCCAGCAGCGTAGCTCCGGGGGGGAATGAGCAGTTCTTC,CASSVAPGGNEQFF
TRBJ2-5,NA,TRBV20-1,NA,TGCAGGACTCAAAGGCAGGAGACCCAGTACTTC,CRTQRQETQYF
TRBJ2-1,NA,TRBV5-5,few,TGTGCCAGCAGCTTGGAGGTCGGGGAAATGGGGCAGTTCTTC,CASSLEVGEMGQFF
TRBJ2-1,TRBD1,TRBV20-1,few,TGCAGTGCCCCCCAGGGACAGGGGTCGGTTGAGCAGTTCTTC,CSAPQGQGSVEQFF
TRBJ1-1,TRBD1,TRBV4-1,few,TGCGCCAGCAGCCGGGACGCCGGGACAGGGGTCACTGAAGCTTTCTTT,CASSRDAGTGVTEAFF
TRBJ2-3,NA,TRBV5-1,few,TGCGCCAGCAGCCAAGGACAGCTTAGCACAGATACGCAGTATTTT,CASSQGQLSTDTQYF
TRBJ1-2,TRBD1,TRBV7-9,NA,TGTGCCAGCAGAGATACCGGGACAGGGGGCGGTGGCTACACCTTC,CASRDTGTGGGGYTF
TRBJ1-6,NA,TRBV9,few,TGTGCCAGCAGCGTAGTCGATGGGGGTTCACCCCTCCACTTT,CASSVVDGGSPLHF
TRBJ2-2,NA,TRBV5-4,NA,TGTGCCAGCAGCCGGACCGGGGGCGCGAGGACCGGGGAGCTGTTTTTT,CASSRTGGARTGELFF
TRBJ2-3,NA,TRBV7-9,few,TGTGCCAGCAGCCCCAGGGGGGGACTCTACACAGATACGCAGTATTTT,CASSPRGGLYTDTQYF
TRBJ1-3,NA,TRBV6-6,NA,TGTGCCAGCAGTTACTCTCCAGGAGCGATACGAAACACCATATATTTT,CASSYSPGAIRNTIYF
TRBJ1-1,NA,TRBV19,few,TGTGCCAGTTCAGGGTGGAAGAACACTGAAGCTTTCTTT,CASSGWKNTEAFF
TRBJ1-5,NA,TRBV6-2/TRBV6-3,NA,TGTGCCAGCAGTCCTTATCGGAGCAATCAGCCCCAGCATTTT,CASSPYRSNQPQHF
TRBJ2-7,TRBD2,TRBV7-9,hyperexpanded,TGTGCCAGCAGCGCCCCAGCGGGGGTCGGCGAGCAGTACTTC,CASSAPAGVGEQYF
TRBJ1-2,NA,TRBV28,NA,TGTGCCAGCACCCCCGACAGCTATGGCTACACCTTC,CASTPDSYGYTF
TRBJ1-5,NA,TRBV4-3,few,TGCGCCAGCAGCCAAGATCCCCGGGACGATCAGCCCCAGCATTTT,CASSQDPRDDQPQHF
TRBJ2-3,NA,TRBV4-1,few,TGCGCCAGCAGCCCGCAGGGGGGATACACAGATACGCAGTATTTT,CASSPQGGYTDTQYF
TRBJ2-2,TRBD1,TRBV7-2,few,TGTGCCAGCAGCCTCGGACAGGCGAACACCGGGGAGCTGTTTTTT,CASSLGQANTGELFF
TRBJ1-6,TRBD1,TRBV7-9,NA,TGTGCCAGCAGCCCGGGACAGGGGGCTTTTTCACCCCTCCACTTT,CASSPGQGAFSPLHF
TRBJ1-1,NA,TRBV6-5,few,TGTGCCAGCAGTTACTTTGGGGGTGGGAACACTGAAGCTTTCTTT,CASSYFGGGNTEAFF
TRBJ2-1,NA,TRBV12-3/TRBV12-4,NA,TGTGCCAGCAGTCCGAGGTCCCCCTACAATGAGCAGTTCTTC,CASSPRSPYNEQFF
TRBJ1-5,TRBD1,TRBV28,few,TGTGCCAGCAGGCGACCGACAGGGACCAGCGATTATAGCAATCAGCCCCAGCATTTT,CASRRPTGTSDYSNQPQHF
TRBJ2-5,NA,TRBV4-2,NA,TGTGCCAGCAGCCAAGCCACTGGGGGCCGGGGGACCCAGTACTTC,CASSQATGGRGTQYF
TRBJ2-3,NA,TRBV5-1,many,TGCGCCAGCAGCTTGGCATGGGCCGGGGGTACGCAGTATTTT,CASSLAWAGGTQYF
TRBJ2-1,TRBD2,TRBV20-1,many,TGCAGTGCAGACACTAGCGGGGGGGCTAATGAGCAGTTCTTC,CSADTSGGANEQFF
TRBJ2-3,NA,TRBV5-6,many,TGTGCCAGCAGCTTGCCTCCAGGGACAAGCACAGATACGCAGTATTTT,CASSLPPGTSTDTQYF
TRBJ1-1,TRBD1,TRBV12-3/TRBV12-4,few,TGTGCCAGCAGGTCAGACAGGGTGGGGGACACTGAAGCTTTCTTT,CASRSDRVGDTEAFF
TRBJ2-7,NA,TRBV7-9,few,TGTGCCAGCAGCTTGGCTTACCGGGCCACCCCCGAGCAGTACTTC,CASSLAYRATPEQYF